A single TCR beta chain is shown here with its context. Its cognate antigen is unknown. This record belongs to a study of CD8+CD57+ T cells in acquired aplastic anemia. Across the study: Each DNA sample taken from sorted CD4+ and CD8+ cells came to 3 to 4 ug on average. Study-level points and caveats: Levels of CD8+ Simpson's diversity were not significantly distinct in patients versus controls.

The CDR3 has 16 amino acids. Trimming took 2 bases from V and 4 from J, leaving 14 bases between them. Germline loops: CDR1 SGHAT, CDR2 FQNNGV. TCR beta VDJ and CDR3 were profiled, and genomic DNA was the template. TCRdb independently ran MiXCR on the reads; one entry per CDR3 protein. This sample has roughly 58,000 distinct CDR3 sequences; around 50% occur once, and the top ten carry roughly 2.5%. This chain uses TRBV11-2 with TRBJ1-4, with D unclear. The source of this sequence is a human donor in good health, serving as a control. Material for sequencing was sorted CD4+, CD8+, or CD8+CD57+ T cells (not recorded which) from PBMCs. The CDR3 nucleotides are TGTGCCAGCAGCTTAAATCGAGTGCAAAGTAATGAAAAACTGTTTTTT. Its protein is CASSLNRVQSNEKLFF.